The entry below describes one T cell receptor (beta chain). What it recognizes is unknown. The sample belongs to a study of identifying expanded T cells in peripheral blood. Libraries were prepared by immunoSEQ multiplex PCR; TCRdb keeps only in-frame clonotypes and omits some of them. This table has 90,000 or so clones, more than 75% appearing once. The study, taken as a whole, reports: Differentially abundant clones: 0.95 to 1.5 between replicates, approximately 16 at roughly 13 days, over 18 at four. Across healthy donors, higher total template counts meant significantly greater approximately 2-week count variance.

This TCR was recovered from a person aged 18 to 70 in good health. The sequenced sample consisted of blood.

Written as DNA, the CDR3 is TGTGCCAGCAGTTACTCGGCGTTGGGCACCAACACTGAAGCTTTCTTT. Translated, it gives CASSYSALGTNTEAFF. This chain links TRBV6-5 with TRBJ1-1; the D is unclear. The V gene's germline CDR1 is MNHEY and CDR2 SVGAGI. With 0 bases removed from V and 2 bases from J, the gap between germline ends came to 13 bases. This CDR3 spans 16 amino acids.